This T cell receptor beta chain was obtained from a study of CD8+ T cells in alopecia areata. Study results and limitations: Tofacitinib did not eliminate many expanded lesional clones from scalp or blood.

The treatment is: oral pan-JAK inhibitor, 5-10 mg twice daily. Lesional scalp punch biopsies and peripheral blood came from alopecia areata patients. The sequencing template was cDNA reverse transcribed from extracted RNA. The data were produced by immunoSEQ multiplex PCR, yet TCRdb's version contains in-frame clones alone and is incomplete. The sample lists fewer than 250,000 clones, around 65% occurring once. The CDR3 loop spans 15 amino acids. Deletions cut 1 base from V and 4 bases from J, with 13 bases between. Germline CDR1 MGHRA, CDR2 YSYEKL. This clone was counted once. Its antigen is currently unknown.

This chain connects TRBV4-1 to TRBJ1-2; D uncertain. The receptor was isolated from a human donor with alopecia areata. The sequenced sample was CD4+ T cells sorted from blood, obtained at week 4, from a patient treated with tofacitinib. The CDR3: CASSQAEGFGYGYTF. In nucleotides, the CDR3 is TGCGCCAGCAGCCAAGCCGAGGGTTTCGGCTATGGCTACACCTTC.